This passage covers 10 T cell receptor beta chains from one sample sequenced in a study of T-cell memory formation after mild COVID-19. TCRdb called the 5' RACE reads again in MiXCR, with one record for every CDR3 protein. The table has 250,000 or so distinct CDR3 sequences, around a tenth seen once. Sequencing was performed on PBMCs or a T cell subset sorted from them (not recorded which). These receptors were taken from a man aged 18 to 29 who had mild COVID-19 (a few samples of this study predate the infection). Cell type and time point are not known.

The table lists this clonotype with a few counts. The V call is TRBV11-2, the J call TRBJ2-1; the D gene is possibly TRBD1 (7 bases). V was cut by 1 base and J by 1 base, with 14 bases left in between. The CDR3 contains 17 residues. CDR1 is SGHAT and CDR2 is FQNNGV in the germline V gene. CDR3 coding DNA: TGTGCCAGCAGCTTAGTTCGCCAGGGGGGATCCTACAATGAGCAGTTCTTC. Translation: CASSLVRQGGSYNEQFF.

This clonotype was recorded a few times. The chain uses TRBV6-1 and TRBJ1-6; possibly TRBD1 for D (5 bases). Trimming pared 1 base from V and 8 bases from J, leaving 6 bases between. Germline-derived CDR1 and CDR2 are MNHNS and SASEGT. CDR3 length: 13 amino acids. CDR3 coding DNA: TGTGCCAGCAGTGAAGGGGGCTATTCACCCCTCCACTTT. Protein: CASSEGGYSPLHF.

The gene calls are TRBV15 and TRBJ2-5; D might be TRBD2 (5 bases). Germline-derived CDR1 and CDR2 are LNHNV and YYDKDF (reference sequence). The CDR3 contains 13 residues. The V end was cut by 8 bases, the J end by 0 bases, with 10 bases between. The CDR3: CATRGPYQETQYF. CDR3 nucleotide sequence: TGTGCCACCCGAGGGCCGTACCAAGAGACCCAGTACTTC.

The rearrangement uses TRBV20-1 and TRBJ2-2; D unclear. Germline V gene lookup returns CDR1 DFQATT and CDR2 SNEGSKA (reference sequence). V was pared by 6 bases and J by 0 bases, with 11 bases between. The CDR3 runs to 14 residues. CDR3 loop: CSARPAPNTGELFF. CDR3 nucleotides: TGCAGTGCGCGGCCGGCTCCGAACACCGGGGAGCTGTTTTTT.

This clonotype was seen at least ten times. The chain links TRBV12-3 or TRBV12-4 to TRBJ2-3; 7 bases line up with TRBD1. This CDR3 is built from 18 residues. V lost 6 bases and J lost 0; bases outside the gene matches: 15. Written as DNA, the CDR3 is TGTGCCAGCAGACAGGAAGAGGTCGGGACAGCTAGCACAGATACGCAGTATTTT. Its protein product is CASRQEEVGTASTDTQYF.

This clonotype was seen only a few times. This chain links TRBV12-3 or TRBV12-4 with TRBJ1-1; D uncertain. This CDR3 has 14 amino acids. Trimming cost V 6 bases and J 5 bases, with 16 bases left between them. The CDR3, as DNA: TGTGCCAGCAGCCCTGACCTGGTTGGTACTGAAGCTTTCTTT. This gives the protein CASSPDLVGTEAFF.

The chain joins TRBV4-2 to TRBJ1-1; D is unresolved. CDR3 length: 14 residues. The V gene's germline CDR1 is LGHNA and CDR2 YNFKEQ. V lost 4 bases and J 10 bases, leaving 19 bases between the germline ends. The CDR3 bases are TGTGCCAGCAGCCTTTCTCCCTCAGATGGTGTAGCTTTCTTT. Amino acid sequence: CASSLSPSDGVAFF.

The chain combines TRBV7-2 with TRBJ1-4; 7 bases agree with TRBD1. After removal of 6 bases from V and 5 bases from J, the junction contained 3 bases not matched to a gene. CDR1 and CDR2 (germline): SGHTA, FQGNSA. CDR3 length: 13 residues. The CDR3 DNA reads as TGTGCCAGCAGACTACAGGGGAATGAAAAACTGTTTTTT. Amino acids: CASRLQGNEKLFF.

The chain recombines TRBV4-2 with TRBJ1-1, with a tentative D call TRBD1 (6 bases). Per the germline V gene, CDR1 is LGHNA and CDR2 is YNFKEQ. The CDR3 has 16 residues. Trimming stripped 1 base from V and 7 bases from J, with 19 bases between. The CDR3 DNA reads TGTGCCAGCAGCCAAGCAAACAGGGTCGACAATAGTGAAGCTTTCTTT. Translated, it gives CASSQANRVDNSEAFF.

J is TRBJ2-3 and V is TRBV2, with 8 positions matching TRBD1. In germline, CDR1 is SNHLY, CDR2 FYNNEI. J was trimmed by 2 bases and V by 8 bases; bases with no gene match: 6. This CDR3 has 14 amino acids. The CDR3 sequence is CASSQGGLTDTQYF. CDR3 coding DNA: TGTGCCAGCTCACAGGGGGGCCTCACAGATACGCAGTATTTT.